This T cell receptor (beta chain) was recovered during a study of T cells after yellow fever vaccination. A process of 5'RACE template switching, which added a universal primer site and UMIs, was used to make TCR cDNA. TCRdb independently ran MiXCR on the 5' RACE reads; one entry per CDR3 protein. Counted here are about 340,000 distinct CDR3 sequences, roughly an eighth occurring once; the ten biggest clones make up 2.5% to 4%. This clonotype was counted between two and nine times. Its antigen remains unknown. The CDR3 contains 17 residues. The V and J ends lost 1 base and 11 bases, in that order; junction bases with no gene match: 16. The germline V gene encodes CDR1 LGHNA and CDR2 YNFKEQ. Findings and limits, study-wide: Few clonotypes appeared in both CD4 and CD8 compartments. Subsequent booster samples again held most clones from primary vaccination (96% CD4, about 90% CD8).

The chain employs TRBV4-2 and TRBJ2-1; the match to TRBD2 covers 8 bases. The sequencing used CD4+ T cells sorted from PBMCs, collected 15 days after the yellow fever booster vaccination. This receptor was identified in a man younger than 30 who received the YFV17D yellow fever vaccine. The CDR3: CASSQVPGGHRVVQQFF. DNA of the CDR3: TGTGCCAGCAGCCAAGTTCCGGGGGGGCACCGCGTGGTCCAGCAGTTCTTC.